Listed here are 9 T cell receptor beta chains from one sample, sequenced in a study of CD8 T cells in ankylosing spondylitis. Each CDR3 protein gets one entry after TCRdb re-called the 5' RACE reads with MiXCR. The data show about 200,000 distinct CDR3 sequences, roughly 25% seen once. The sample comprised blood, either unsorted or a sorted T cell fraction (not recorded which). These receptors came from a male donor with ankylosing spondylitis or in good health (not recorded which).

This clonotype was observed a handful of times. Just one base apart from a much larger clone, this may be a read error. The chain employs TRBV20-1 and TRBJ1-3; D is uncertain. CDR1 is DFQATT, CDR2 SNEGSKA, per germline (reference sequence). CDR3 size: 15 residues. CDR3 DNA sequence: TGCAGTGCTCGACGAGGTTCGACCTCTGGAAACACCATATTTTTT. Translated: CSARRGSTSGNTIFF.

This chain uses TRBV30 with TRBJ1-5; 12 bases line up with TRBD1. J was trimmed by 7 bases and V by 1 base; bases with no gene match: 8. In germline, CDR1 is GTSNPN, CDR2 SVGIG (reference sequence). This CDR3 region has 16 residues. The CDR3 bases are TGTGCCTGGAGTGCCCGGGACAGGGGGCGCGTACAGCCCCAGCATTTT. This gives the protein CAWSARDRGRVQPQHF.

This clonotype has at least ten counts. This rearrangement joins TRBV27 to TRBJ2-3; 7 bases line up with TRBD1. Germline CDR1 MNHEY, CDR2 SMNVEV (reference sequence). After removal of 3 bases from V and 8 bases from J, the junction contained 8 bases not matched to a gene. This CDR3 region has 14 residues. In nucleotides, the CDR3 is TGTGCCAGCAGTTTGAACAGGGGAGAGGGTACGCAGTATTTT. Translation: CASSLNRGEGTQYF.

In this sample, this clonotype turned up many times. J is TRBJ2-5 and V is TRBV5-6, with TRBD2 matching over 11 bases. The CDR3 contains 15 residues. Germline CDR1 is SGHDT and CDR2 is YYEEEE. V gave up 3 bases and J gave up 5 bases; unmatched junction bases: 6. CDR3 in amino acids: CASSSTSGRGETQYF. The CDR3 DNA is TGTGCCAGCAGCTCTACTAGCGGGAGAGGGGAGACCCAGTACTTC. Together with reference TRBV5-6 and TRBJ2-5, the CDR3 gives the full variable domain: DAGVTQSPTHLIKTRGQQVTLRCSPKSGHDTVSWYQQALGQGPQFIFQYYEEEERQRGNFPDRFSGHQFPNYSSELNVNALLLGDSALYLCASSSTSGRGETQYFGPGTRLLVL.

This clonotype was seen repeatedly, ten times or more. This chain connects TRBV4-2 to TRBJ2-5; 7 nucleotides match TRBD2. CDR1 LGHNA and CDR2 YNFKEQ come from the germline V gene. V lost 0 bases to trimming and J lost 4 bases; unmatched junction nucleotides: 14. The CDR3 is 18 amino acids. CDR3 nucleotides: TGTGCCAGCAGCCAAGATAGGGTTAGGGCGGGAGAACGAGAGACCCAGTACTTC. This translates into CASSQDRVRAGERETQYF.

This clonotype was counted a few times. The CDR3 region is CSAGYNEQFF. Here the CDR3 DNA reads TGCAGCGCCGGCTACAATGAGCAGTTCTTC. The gene calls are TRBV29-1 and TRBJ2-1; D ambiguous. The germline CDR1 and CDR2 sequences are SQVTM and ANQGSEA. The CDR3 is 10 amino acids. Trimming took 7 bases from V and 3 from J, leaving 4 bases between them.

CDR3 bases: TGTGCCATCAGTGAGTTTTCTGACGAGCAGTACTTC. Its translation: CAISEFSDEQYF. The rearrangement links TRBV10-3 to TRBJ2-7; D call uncertain. Trimming shortened V by 1 base and J by 5 bases, and 6 bases separated the two germline ends. This CDR3 is 12 amino acids long. Germline V lookup: CDR1 ENHRY, CDR2 SYGVKD.

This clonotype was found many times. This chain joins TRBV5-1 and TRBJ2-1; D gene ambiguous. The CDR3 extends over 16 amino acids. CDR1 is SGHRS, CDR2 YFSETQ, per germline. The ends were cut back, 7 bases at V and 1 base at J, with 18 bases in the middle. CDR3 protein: CASRPSDGASYNEQFF. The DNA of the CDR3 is TGCGCCAGCCGCCCATCGGACGGAGCATCCTACAATGAGCAGTTCTTC.

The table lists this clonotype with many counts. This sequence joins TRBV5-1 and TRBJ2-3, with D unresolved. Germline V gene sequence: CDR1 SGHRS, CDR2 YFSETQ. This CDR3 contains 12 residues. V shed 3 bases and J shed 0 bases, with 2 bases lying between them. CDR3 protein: CASSYSTDTQYF. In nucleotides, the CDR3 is TGCGCCAGCAGCTACAGCACAGATACGCAGTATTTT. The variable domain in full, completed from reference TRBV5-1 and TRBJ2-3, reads KAGVTQTPRYLIKTRGQQVTLSCSPISGHRSVSWYQQTPGQGLQFLFEYFSETQRNKGNFPGRFSGRQFSNSRSEMNVSTLELGDSALYLCASSYSTDTQYFGPGTRLTVL.